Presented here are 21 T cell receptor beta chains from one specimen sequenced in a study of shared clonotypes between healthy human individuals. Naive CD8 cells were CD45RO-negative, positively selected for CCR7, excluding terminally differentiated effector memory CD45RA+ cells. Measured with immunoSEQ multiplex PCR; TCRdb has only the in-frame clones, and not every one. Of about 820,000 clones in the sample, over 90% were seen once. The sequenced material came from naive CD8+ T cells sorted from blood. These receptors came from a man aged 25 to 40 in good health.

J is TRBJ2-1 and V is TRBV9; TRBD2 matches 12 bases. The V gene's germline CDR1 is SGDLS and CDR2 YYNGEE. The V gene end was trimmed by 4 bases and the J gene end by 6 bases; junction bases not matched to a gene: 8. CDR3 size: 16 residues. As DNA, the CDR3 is TGTGCCAGCAGCTCGTCCGGGACTAGCGGGTTCAATGAGCAGTTCTTC. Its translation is CASSSSGTSGFNEQFF.

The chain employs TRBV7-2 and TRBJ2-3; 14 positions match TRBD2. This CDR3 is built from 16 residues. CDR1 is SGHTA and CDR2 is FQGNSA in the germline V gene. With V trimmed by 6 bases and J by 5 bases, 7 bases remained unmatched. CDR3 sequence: CASRAPGTSGRDTQYF. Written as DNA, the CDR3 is TGTGCCAGCAGAGCTCCCGGGACTAGCGGGAGAGATACGCAGTATTTT.

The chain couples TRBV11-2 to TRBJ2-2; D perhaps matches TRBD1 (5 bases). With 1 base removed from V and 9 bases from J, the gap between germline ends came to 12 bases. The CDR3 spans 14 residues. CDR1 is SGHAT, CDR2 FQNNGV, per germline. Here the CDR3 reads CASSLGAGYRELFF. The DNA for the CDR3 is TGTGCCAGCAGCTTAGGGGCAGGGTACCGGGAGCTGTTTTTT. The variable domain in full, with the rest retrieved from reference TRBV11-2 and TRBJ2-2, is EAGVAQSPRYKIIEKRQSVAFWCNPISGHATLYWYQQILGQGPKLLIQFQNNGVVDDSQLPKDRFSAERLKGVDSTLKIQPAKLEDSAVYLCASSLGAGYRELFFGEGSRLTVL.

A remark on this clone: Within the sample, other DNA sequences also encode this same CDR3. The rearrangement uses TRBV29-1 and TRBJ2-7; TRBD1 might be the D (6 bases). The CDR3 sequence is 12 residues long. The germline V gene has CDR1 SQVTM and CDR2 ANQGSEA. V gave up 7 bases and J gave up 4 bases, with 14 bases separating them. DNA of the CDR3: TGCAGCGCCAGGGACACCAGTTACGAGCAGTACTTC. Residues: CSARDTSYEQYF.

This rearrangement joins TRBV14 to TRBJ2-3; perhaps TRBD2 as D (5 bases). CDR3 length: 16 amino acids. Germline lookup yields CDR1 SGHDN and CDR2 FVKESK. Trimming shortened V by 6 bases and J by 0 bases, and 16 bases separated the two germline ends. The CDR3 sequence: CASRPRTSSSTDTQYF. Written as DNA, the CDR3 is TGTGCCAGCAGGCCCCGGACTTCCTCTAGCACAGATACGCAGTATTTT.

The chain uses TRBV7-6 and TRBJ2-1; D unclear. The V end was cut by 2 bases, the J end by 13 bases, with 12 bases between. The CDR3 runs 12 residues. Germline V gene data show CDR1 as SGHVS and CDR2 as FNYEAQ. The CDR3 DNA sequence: TGTGCCAGCAGCTTAAAACGAGGCACCCAGTTCTTC. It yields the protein CASSLKRGTQFF.

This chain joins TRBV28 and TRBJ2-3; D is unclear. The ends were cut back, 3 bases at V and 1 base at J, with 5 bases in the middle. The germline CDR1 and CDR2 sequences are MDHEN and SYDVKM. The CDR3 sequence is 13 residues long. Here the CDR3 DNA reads TGTGCCAGCAGTTTCGGTGGCACAGATACGCAGTATTTT. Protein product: CASSFGGTDTQYF. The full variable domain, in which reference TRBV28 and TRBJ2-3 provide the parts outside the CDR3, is DVKVTQSSRYLVKRTGEKVFLECVQDMDHENMFWYRQDPGLGLRLIYFSYDVKMKEKGDIPEGYSVSREKKERFSLILESASTNQTSMYLCASSFGGTDTQYFGPGTRLTVL.

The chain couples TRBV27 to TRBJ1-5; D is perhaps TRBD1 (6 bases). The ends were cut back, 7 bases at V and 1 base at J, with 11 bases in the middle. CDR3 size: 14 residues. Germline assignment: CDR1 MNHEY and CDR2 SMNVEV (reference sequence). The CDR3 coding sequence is TGTGCCAGCAAGGGGGTCCCGAGCAATCAGCCCCAGCATTTT. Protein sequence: CASKGVPSNQPQHF.

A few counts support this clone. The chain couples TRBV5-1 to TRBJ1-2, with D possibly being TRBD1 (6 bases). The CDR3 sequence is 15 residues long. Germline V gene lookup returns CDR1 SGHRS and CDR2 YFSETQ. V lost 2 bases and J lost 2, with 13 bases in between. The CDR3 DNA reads TGCGCCAGCAGCTTCGACTCCGGACAGAACTATGGCTACACCTTC. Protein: CASSFDSGQNYGYTF.

CDR3 region: CASSLLGTANYEQYF. For the CDR3, the DNA is TGTGCCAGCAGCTTACTCGGGACGGCGAACTACGAGCAGTACTTC. The chain is built from TRBV7-6 and TRBJ2-7, with D perhaps assigned TRBD1 or TRBD2 (5 bases each). CDR1 and CDR2 from the germline V gene are SGHVS and FNYEAQ. The length of the CDR3 is 15 residues. V lost 2 bases to trimming and J lost 3 bases, with 14 bases between them.

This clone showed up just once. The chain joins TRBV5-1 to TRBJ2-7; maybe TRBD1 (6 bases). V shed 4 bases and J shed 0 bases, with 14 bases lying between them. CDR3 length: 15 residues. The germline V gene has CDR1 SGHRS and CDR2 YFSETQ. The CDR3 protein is CASSPWTEISYEQYF. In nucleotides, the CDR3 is TGCGCCAGCAGCCCATGGACAGAGATCTCCTACGAGCAGTACTTC.

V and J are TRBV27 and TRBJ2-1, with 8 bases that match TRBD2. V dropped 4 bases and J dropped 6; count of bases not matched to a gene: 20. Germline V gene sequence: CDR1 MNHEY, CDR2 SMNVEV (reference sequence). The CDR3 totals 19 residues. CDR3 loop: CASSSRRGVGLQILNEQFF. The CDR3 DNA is TGTGCCAGCAGTTCCCGGCGGGGGGTGGGCCTCCAGATCCTCAATGAGCAGTTCTTC.

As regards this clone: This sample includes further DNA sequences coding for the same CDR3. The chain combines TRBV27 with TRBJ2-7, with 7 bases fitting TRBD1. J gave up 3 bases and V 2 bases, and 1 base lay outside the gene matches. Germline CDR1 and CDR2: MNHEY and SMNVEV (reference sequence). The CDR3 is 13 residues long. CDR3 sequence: CASSLRDSYEQYF. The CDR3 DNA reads TGTGCCAGCAGTTTACGGGACAGCTACGAGCAGTACTTC.

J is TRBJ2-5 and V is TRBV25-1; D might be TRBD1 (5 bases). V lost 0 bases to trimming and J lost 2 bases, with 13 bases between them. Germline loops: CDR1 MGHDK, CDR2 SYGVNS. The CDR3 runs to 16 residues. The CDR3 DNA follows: TGTGCCAGCAGTGAATACTCCCGACAGCTTCAAGAGACCCAGTACTTC. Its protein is CASSEYSRQLQETQYF.

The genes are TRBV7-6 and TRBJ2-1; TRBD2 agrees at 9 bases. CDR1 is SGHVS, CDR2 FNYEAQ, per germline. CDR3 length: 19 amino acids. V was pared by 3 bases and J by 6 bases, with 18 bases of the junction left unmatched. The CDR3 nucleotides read TGTGCCAGCAGCTTGTCCGCGGGAGGGCCCGTAAACACTTTCAATGAGCAGTTCTTC. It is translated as CASSLSAGGPVNTFNEQFF.

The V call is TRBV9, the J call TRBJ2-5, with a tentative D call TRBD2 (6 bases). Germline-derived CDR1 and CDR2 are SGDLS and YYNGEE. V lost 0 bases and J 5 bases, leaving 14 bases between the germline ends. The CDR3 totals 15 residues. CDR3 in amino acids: CASSVDDGRGETQYF. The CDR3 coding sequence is TGTGCCAGCAGCGTAGATGACGGGAGAGGGGAGACCCAGTACTTC.

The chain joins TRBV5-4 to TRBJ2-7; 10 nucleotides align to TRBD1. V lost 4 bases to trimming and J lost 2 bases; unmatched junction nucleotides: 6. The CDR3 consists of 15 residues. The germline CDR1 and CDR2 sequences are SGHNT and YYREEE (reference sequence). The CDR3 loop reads CASSELGTGAYEQYF. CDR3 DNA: TGTGCCAGCAGCGAATTGGGGACAGGGGCCTACGAGCAGTACTTC.

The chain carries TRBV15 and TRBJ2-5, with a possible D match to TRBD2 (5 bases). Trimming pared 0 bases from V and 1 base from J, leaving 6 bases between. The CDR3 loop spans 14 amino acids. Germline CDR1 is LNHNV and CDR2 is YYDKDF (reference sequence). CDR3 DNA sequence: TGTGCCACCAGCAGAGAGGACTTCCAAGAGACCCAGTACTTC. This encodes CATSREDFQETQYF. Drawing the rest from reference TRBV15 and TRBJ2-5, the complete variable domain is DAMVIQNPRYQVTQFGKPVTLSCSQTLNHNVMYWYQQKSSQAPKLLFHYYDKDFNNEADTPDNFQSRRPNTSFCFLDIRSPGLGDTAMYLCATSREDFQETQYFGPGTRLLVL.

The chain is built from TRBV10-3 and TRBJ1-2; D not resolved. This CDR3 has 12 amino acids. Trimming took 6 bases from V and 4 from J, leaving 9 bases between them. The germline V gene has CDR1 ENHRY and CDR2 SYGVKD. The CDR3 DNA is TGTGCCATCAGGGACTCAGGCTATGGCTACACCTTC. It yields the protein CAIRDSGYGYTF.

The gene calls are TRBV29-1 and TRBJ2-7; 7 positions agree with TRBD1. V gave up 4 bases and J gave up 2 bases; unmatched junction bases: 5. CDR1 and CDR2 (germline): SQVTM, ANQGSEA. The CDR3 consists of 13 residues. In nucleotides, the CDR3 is TGCAGCGTTGGACAGGGCAACCCCTACGAGCAGTACTTC. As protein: CSVGQGNPYEQYF.

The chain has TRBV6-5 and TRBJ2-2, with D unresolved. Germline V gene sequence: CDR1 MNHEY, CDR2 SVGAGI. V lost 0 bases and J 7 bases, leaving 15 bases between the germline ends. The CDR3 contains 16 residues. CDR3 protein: CASSYSSYPENGELFF. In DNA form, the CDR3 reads TGTGCCAGCAGTTACTCGAGCTACCCCGAGAACGGGGAGCTGTTTTTT.